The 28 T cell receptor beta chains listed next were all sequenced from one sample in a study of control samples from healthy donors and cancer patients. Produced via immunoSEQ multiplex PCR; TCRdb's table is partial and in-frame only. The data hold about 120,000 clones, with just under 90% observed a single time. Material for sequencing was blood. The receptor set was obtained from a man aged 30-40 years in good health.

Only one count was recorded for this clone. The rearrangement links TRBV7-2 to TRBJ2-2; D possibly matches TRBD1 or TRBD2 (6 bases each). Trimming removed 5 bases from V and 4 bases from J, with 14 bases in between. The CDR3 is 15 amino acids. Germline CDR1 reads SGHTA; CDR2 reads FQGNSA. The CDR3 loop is CASSLRGGGTGELFF. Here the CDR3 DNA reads TGTGCCAGCAGCCTGCGAGGAGGGGGCACCGGGGAGCTGTTTTTT. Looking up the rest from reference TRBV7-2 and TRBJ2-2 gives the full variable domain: GAGVSQSPSNKVTEKGKDVELRCDPISGHTALYWYRQSLGQGLEFLIYFQGNSAPDKSGLPSDRFSAERTGGSVSTLTIQRTQQEDSAVYLCASSLRGGGTGELFFGEGSRLTVL.

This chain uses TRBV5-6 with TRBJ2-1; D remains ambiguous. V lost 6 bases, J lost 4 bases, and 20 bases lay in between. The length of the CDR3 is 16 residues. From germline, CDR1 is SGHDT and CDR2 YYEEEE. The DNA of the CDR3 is TGTGCCAGCACGGAAGACTCATTTTCCCAATACAATGAGCAGTTCTTC. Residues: CASTEDSFSQYNEQFF.

The CDR3 DNA follows: TGTGCCAGCAGCTTAGGACGGGGTGAAGACGAGCAGTACTTC. It is translated as CASSLGRGEDEQYF. This chain uses TRBV13 with TRBJ2-7; perhaps TRBD2 as D (5 bases). V lost 0 bases and J lost 5, with 11 bases in between. The germline V gene encodes CDR1 PRHDT and CDR2 FYEKMQ (reference sequence). This CDR3 is built from 14 residues.

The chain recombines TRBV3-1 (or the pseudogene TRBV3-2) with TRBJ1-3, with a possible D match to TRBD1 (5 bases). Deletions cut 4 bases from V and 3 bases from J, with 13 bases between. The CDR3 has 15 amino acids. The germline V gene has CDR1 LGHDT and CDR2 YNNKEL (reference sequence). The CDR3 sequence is CASSPSRGLGNTIYF. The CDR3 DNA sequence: TGTGCCAGCAGCCCAAGTAGGGGACTTGGAAACACCATATATTTT.

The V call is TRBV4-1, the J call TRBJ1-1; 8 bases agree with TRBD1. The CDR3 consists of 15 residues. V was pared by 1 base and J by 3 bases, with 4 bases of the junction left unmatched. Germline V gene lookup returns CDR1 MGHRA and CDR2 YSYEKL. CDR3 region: CASSQVTGAYTEAFF. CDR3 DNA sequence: TGCGCCAGCAGCCAAGTGACAGGGGCGTACACTGAAGCTTTCTTT.

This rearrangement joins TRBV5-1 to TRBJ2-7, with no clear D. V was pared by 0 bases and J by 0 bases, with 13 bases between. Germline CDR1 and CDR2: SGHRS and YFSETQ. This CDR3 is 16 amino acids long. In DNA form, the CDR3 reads TGCGCCAGCAGCTTGGATGTCAGGCGTAGCTCCTACGAGCAGTACGTC. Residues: CASSLDVRRSSYEQYV.

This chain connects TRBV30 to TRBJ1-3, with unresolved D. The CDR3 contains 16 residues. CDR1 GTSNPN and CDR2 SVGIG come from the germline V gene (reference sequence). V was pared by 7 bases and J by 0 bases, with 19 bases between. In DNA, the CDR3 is TGTGCCTCGACGCCCCGTATTAGAGGCTCTGGAAACACCATATATTTT. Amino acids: CASTPRIRGSGNTIYF.

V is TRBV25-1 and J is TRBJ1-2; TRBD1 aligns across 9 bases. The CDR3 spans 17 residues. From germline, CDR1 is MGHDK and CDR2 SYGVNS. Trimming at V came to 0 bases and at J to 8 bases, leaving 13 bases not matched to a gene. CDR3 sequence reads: CASSEYYRWTGVDGYTF. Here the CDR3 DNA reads TGTGCCAGCAGTGAATATTATCGGTGGACAGGGGTTGACGGCTACACCTTC.

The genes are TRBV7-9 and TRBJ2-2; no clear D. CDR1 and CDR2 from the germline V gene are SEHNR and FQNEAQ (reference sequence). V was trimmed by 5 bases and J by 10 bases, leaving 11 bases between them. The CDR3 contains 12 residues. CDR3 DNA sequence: TGTGCCAGCAGCGGGGTGGGTCAGGAGCTGTTTTTT. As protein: CASSGVGQELFF.

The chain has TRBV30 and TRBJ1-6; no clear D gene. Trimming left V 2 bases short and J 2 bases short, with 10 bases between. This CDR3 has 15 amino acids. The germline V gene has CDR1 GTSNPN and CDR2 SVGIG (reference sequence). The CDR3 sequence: CAWSPSGTYNSPLHF. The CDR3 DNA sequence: TGTGCCTGGAGTCCCTCCGGGACCTATAATTCACCCCTCCACTTT. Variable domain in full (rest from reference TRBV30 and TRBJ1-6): SQTIHQWPATLVQPVGSPLSLECTVEGTSNPNLYWYRQAAGRGLQLLFYSVGIGQISSEVPQNLSASRPQDRQFILSSKKLLLSDSGFYLCAWSPSGTYNSPLHFGNGTRLTVT.

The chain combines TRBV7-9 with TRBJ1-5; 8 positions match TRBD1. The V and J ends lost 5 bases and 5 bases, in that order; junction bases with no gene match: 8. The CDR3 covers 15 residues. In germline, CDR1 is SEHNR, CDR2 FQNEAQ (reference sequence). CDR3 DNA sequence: TGTGCCAGCAGCCCACACGGACAGGGCGATCAGCCCCAGCATTTT. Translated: CASSPHGQGDQPQHF.

CDR3 amino acids: CASVREGNQPQHF. In DNA form, the CDR3 reads TGTGCCAGCGTCAGGGAGGGCAATCAGCCCCAGCATTTT. The chain has TRBV2 and TRBJ1-5; the D gene is possibly TRBD1 (5 bases). The CDR3 loop spans 13 amino acids. The germline V gene encodes CDR1 SNHLY and CDR2 FYNNEI. V was pared by 8 bases and J by 2 bases, with 10 bases between.

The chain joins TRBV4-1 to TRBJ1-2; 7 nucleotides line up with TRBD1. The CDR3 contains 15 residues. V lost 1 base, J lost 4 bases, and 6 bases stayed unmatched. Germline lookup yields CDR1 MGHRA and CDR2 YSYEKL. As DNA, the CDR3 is TGCGCCAGCAGCCAAGGTTCGACAGGGAGCTATGGCTACACCTTC. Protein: CASSQGSTGSYGYTF.

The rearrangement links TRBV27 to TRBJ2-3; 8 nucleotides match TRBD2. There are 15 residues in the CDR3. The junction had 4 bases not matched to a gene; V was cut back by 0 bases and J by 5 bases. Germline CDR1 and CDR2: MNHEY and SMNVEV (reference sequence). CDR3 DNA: TGTGCCAGCAGTTTATCGCGGGGGGCCAGAGATACGCAGTATTTT. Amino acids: CASSLSRGARDTQYF.

The CDR3 DNA reads TGTGCCAGCAGCGTCCGATGGGGGGAGGGAAACACAGATACGCAGTATTTT. Its translation: CASSVRWGEGNTDTQYF. The chain uses TRBV9 and TRBJ2-3; TRBD2 aligns across 7 bases. There are 17 residues in the CDR3. V lost 2 bases to trimming and J lost 2 bases; unmatched junction nucleotides: 11. Germline V lookup: CDR1 SGDLS, CDR2 YYNGEE.

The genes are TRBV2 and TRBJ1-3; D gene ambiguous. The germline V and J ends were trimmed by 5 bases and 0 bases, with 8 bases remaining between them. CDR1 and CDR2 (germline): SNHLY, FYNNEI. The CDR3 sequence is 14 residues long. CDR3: CASSLQSSGNTIYF. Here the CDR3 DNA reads TGTGCCAGCAGTTTACAGTCCTCTGGAAACACCATATATTTT.

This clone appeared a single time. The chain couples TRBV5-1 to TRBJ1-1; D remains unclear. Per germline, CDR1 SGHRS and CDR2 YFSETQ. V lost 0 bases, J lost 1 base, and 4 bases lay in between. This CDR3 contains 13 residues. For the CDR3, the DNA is TGCGCCAGCAGCTTGGCCTGGAACACTGAAGCTTTCTTT. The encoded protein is CASSLAWNTEAFF.

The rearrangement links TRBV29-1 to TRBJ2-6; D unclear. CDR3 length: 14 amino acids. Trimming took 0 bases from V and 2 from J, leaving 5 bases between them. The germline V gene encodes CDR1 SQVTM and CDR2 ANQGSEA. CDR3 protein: CSVEEGPGANVLTF. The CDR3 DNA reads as TGCAGCGTTGAAGAAGGGCCTGGGGCCAACGTCCTGACTTTC.

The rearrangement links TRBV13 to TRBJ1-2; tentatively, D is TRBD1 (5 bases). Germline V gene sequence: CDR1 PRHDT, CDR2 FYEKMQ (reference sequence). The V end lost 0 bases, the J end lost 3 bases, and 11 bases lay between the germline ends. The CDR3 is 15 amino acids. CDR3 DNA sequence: TGTGCCAGCAGCTTAGGACACGCGGGGGACTATGGCTACACCTTC. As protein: CASSLGHAGDYGYTF. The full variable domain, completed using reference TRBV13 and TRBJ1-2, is AAGVIQSPRHLIKEKRETATLKCYPIPRHDTVYWYQQGPGQDPQFLISFYEKMQSDKGSIPDRFSAQQFSDYHSELNMSSLELGDSALYFCASSLGHAGDYGYTFGSGTRLTVV.

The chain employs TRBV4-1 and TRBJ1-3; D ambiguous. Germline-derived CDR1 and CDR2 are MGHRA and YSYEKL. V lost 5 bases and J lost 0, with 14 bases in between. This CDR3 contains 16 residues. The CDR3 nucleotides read TGCGCCAGCAGCTTACAGTTTCCCCCCTCTGGAAACACCATATATTTT. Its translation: CASSLQFPPSGNTIYF.

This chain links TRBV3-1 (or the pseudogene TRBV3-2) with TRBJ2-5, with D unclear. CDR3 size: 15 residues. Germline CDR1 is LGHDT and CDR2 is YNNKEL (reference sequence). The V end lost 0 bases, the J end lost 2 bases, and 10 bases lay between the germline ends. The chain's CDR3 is CASSQDTAEQETQYF. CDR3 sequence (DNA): TGTGCCAGCAGCCAAGATACGGCAGAACAAGAGACCCAGTACTTC.

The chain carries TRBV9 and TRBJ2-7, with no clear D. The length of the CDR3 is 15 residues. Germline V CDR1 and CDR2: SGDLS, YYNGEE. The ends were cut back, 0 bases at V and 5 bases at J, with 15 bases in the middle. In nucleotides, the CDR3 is TGTGCCAGCAGCGTAGGGGCTAACCCTTTGGACGAGCAGTACTTC. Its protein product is CASSVGANPLDEQYF.

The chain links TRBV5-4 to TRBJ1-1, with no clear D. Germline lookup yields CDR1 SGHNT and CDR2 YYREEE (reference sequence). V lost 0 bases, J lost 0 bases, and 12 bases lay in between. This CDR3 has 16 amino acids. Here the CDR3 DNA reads TGTGCCAGCAGCTTGGCCGCCTCTACCATGAACACTGAAGCTTTCTTT. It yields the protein CASSLAASTMNTEAFF.

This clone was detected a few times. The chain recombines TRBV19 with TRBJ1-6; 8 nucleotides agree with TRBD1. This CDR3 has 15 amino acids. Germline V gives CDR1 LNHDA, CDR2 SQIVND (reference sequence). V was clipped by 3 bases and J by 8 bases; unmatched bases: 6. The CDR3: CASSMRGQGDSPLHF. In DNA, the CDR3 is TGTGCCAGTAGTATGCGAGGACAGGGTGATTCACCCCTCCACTTT.

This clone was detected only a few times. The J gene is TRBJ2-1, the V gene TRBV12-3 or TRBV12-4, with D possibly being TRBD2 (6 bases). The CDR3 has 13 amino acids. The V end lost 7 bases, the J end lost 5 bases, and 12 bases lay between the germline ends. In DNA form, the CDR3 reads TGTGCCAGCACCCGGGGGATAAACAATGAGCAGTTCTTC. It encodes CASTRGINNEQFF.

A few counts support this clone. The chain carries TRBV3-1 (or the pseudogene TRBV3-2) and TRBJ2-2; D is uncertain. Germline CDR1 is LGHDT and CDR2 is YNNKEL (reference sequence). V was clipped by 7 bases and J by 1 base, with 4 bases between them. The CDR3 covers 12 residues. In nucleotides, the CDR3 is TGTGCCAGCAAACAGAACACCGGGGAGCTGTTTTTT. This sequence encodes CASKQNTGELFF.

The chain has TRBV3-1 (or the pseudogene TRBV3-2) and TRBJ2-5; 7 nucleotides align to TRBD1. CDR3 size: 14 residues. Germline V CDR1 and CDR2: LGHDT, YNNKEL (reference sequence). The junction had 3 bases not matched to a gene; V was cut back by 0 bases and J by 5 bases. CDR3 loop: CASSQEGGHETQYF. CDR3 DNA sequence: TGTGCCAGCAGCCAAGAAGGGGGCCATGAGACCCAGTACTTC.

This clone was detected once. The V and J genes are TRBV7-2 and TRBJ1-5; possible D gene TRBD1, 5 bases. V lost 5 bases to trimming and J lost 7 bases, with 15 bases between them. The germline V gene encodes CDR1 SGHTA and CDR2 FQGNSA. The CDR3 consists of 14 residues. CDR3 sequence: CASSQTAGQQPQHF. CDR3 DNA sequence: TGTGCCAGCAGCCAGACAGCAGGGCAACAGCCCCAGCATTTT.